This passage covers 4 T cell receptor beta chains from one sample sequenced in a study of blood T cell repertoires in COVID-19 (dated by TCRdb to 2020 to 2021). Libraries were made using the immunoSEQ multiplex PCR assay. TCRdb took over this immuneACCESS table, retaining in-frame rearrangements with V and J assigned. Such tables are incomplete; in checked studies, under half of the missing clones stem from an unresolved V gene, and the remainder is unexplained. The sample profile shows more than 95,000 clones; around 87% of them were found once. Roughly 8% of the sample lies in the top ten. What was sequenced was peripheral blood. Receptor source: a man aged 50-60 years with acute or convalescent COVID-19.

This chain uses TRBV6-5 with TRBJ2-1; 8 bases align to TRBD2. With 1 base clipped from V and 6 bases from J, the junction kept 5 bases outside the gene matches. In germline, CDR1 is MNHEY, CDR2 SVGAGI. The CDR3 is made up of 15 amino acids. The CDR3 is CASSYYGGTSNEQFF. DNA for the CDR3: TGTGCCAGCAGTTACTACGGCGGGACTAGCAATGAGCAGTTCTTC.

This rearrangement joins TRBV2 to TRBJ2-7, with 8 bases lining up with TRBD1. Germline V gene data show CDR1 as SNHLY and CDR2 as FYNNEI. CDR3 length equals 15 residues. V lost 8 bases to trimming and J lost 5 bases; unmatched junction nucleotides: 14. The DNA of the CDR3 is TGTGCCAGCCCCCCCCGAGACAGGGGAGGTAACGAGCAGTACTTC. Its protein product is CASPPRDRGGNEQYF.

The chain links TRBV24-1 to TRBJ2-7; TRBD2 aligns across 12 bases. With 1 base clipped from V and 1 base from J, the junction kept 13 bases outside the gene matches. This CDR3 is 20 amino acids long. CDR1 is KGHDR and CDR2 is SFDVKD in the germline V gene. CDR3 sequence (DNA): TGTGCCACCAGTGATTTTCCGGGACTAGCGGGTTATTCCGCTTCCTACGAGCAGTACTTC. The encoded protein is CATSDFPGLAGYSASYEQYF.

The chain is built from TRBV2 and TRBJ2-7, with 9 bases lining up with TRBD2. Trimming cost V 6 bases and J 4 bases; bases outside gene matches: 10. Germline CDR1 and CDR2: SNHLY and FYNNEI. There are 15 residues in the CDR3. Here the CDR3 reads CASRINSGSMYEQYF. Written as DNA, the CDR3 is TGTGCCAGCAGAATAAATAGCGGGAGTATGTACGAGCAGTACTTC.